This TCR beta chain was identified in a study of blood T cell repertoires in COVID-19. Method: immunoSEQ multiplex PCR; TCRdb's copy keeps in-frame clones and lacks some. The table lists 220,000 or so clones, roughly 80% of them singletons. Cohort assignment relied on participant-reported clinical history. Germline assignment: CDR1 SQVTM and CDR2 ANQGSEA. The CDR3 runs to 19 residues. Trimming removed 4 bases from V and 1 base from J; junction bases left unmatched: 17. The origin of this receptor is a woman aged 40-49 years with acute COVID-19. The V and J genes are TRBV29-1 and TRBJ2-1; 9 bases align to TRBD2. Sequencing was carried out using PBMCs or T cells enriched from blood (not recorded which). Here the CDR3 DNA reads TGCAGCGTTGGAGGCTTAGCGGGAGCGAAATTTCAATCCTACAATGAGCAGTTCTTC. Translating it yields CSVGGLAGAKFQSYNEQFF.